This T cell receptor (beta chain) is drawn from a study of blood T cell repertoires in COVID-19. The table came from immunoSEQ multiplex PCR; TCRdb's copy has only in-frame clones and leaves some out. Here the sample spans about 59,000 clones, 70% to 75% being singletons. V was shortened by 4 bases and J by 6 bases, with 14 bases between the two germline ends. Germline CDR1 reads LGHNA; CDR2 reads YNFKEQ. This CDR3 contains 14 residues. Material for sequencing was peripheral blood. This TCR was recovered from a woman aged 65 to 85 with acute or convalescent COVID-19. This sequence joins TRBV4-2 and TRBJ2-3; D is perhaps TRBD2 (5 bases). CDR3 residues: CASSPSTRSDTQYF. The CDR3 DNA is TGTGCCAGCAGCCCTTCTACTAGGTCTGATACGCAGTATTTT.